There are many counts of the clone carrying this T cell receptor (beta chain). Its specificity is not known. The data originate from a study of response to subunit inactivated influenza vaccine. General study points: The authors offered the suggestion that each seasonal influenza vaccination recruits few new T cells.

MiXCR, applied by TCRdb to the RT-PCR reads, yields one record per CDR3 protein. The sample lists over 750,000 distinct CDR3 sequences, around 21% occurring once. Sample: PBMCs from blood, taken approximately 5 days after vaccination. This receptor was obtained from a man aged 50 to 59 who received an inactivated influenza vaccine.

Written as DNA, the CDR3 is TGCGCCAGCAGCTACCAAACAGGGGACTATGGCTACACCTTC. This sequence encodes CASSYQTGDYGYTF. The chain is built from TRBV5-1 and TRBJ1-2; 7 nucleotides line up with TRBD1. Losses at the gene ends were 3 bases for V and 3 bases for J; bases not matched to a gene: 5. The CDR3 covers 14 residues. Germline assignment: CDR1 SGHRS and CDR2 YFSETQ.